The sequence of this T cell receptor (beta chain) was determined in a study of human T cells and chemical hapten exposure. Trimming removed 4 bases from V and 4 bases from J, with 13 bases in between. CDR3 size: 15 residues. Time point defined: patch test 1, 2 weeks after DPC sensitization. Documented treatment: therapeutic diphenylcyclopropenone sensitization with weekly scalp DPC. Patch tests were applied only after blood draws. This clonotype occurred a few times. Using its own MiXCR run on the RACE reads, TCRdb lists one record per CDR3 protein. The sample shows about 120,000 distinct CDR3 sequences, roughly an eighth of them seen only once.

The sequences come from whole blood, collected in connection with sensitization to the hapten diphenylcyclopropenone (DPC). V usage is TRBV12-3 or TRBV12-4 and J usage is TRBJ1-4; no clear D. The sequence came from a man aged 18-30 years with alopecia areata. Some clones in this sample may be carry-over from other donors' samples. DNA of the CDR3: TGTGCCAGCAGTTCACACCGGGAGAGTAATGAAAAACTGTTTTTT. It codes for CASSSHRESNEKLFF.